The clone carrying this TCR beta chain was counted between two and nine times. Its antigen is not known. This CDR3 has 15 amino acids. V was clipped by 6 bases and J by 6 bases; unmatched bases: 11. CDR1 and CDR2 (germline): MNHNS, SASEGT. The source of the sample is a study of graft-versus-host responses after intestinal transplantation. Background on the study: The whole recipient group had anti-thymocyte globulin induction followed by tacrolimus and steroids for roughly three years.

Sequencing was performed with immunoSEQ multiplex PCR; in TCRdb, only in-frame clones are kept and a portion is missing. The data show 45,000 to 55,000 clones, with roughly 89% seen just once and roughly 6% held by the top ten. Study conclusions and caveats: Early post-transplant HvG declines were associated with peak circulating GvH clone levels. Some patients had graft-donor T cell macrochimerism. In their allografts, the ratios of graft-versus-host to host-versus-graft T cell clones were high.

The genes are TRBV6-1 and TRBJ2-3, with 8 bases that match TRBD1. This clonotype was obtained from a human patient who received an intestinal transplant, so some T cells may come from the graft donor. The source was PBMCs, collected more than 650 days after intestinal transplant. In DNA form, the CDR3 reads TGTGCCAGCAGCACTTGGACAGGGTCGGGGGATACGCAGTATTTT. Translated: CASSTWTGSGDTQYF.